A selection of T cell receptor beta chains follows, all from one sample in a study of OX40 agonist ivuxolimab in advanced cancers. Measured with immunoSEQ multiplex PCR; TCRdb has only the in-frame clones, and not every one. The sample has fewer than 25,000 clones; 84% are singletons. The source material was CD4+ or CD8+ T cells sorted from blood, sampled in a trial of the OX40 agonist ivuxolimab. The source is an adult with an advanced solid tumor such as melanoma, head and neck, liver or kidney cancer. Each CDR3 is given with its conserved first and last residue. The D gene is left open where the match is weak. Clone size is not always given. Where it is, it says once, few, many or a class for expanded clones.

d_gene: NA; abundance: NA; v_gene: TRBV28; j_gene: TRBJ1-5; CDR3aa: CASSLLGGAWDQPQHF; CDR3nt: TGTGCCAGCAGTTTATTAGGGGGGGCATGGGATCAGCCCCAGCATTTT
d_gene: NA; abundance: NA; v_gene: TRBV4-1; j_gene: TRBJ2-3; CDR3aa: CASSLHWGTDTQYF; CDR3nt: TGCGCCAGCAGCCTTCACTGGGGTACAGATACGCAGTATTTT
d_gene: NA; abundance: NA; v_gene: TRBV4-3; j_gene: TRBJ1-2; CDR3aa: CASSQDRINYGYTF; CDR3nt: TGCGCCAGCAGCCAAGACCGGATTAACTATGGCTACACCTTC
d_gene: NA; abundance: NA; v_gene: TRBV27; j_gene: TRBJ1-1; CDR3aa: CASMGGPRAFF; CDR3nt: TGTGCCAGCATGGGGGGCCCTAGAGCTTTCTTT
d_gene: NA; abundance: NA; v_gene: TRBV18; j_gene: TRBJ1-1; CDR3aa: CASSPPGVRAYPDTEAFF; CDR3nt: TGTGCCAGCTCACCACCGGGGGTCAGGGCCTACCCGGACACTGAAGCTTTCTTT
d_gene: NA; abundance: NA; v_gene: TRBV7-9; j_gene: TRBJ1-1; CDR3aa: CASSSSGITEAFF; CDR3nt: TGTGCCAGCAGCTCGTCAGGGATCACTGAAGCTTTCTTT
d_gene: NA; abundance: NA; v_gene: TRBV11-3; j_gene: TRBJ2-1; CDR3aa: CASSATGVPYNEQFF; CDR3nt: TGTGCCAGCAGCGCCACGGGGGTCCCCTACAATGAGCAGTTCTTC
d_gene: TRBD1; abundance: NA; v_gene: TRBV27; j_gene: TRBJ2-7; CDR3aa: CASSLGQASYEQYF; CDR3nt: TGTGCCAGCAGTCTGGGACAGGCCTCCTACGAGCAGTACTTC
d_gene: TRBD1; abundance: NA; v_gene: TRBV27; j_gene: TRBJ2-3; CDR3aa: CASSRSGGVVKDTQYF; CDR3nt: TGTGCCAGCAGTCGTTCAGGGGGCGTCGTGAAAGATACGCAGTATTTT
d_gene: TRBD2; abundance: NA; v_gene: TRBV5-4; j_gene: TRBJ2-7; CDR3aa: CASSLEGLAGGYEQYF; CDR3nt: TGTGCCAGCAGCTTGGAGGGACTAGCGGGGGGCTACGAGCAGTACTTC
d_gene: TRBD2; abundance: NA; v_gene: TRBV29-1; j_gene: TRBJ2-2; CDR3aa: CSASTSGADTGELFF; CDR3nt: TGCAGCGCCTCGACTAGCGGAGCAGACACCGGGGAGCTGTTTTTT
d_gene: NA; abundance: NA; v_gene: TRBV5-4; j_gene: TRBJ1-2; CDR3aa: CASSAMESNYGYTF; CDR3nt: TGTGCCAGCAGCGCCATGGAGTCTAACTATGGCTACACCTTC
d_gene: NA; abundance: NA; v_gene: TRBV19; j_gene: TRBJ2-3; CDR3aa: CASSIQVRATDTQYF; CDR3nt: TGTGCCAGTAGTATACAGGTTAGGGCCACAGATACGCAGTATTTT
d_gene: TRBD1; abundance: NA; v_gene: TRBV7-9; j_gene: TRBJ1-2; CDR3aa: CASSSTTDRFYGYTF; CDR3nt: TGTGCCAGCAGCTCGACCACGGACAGGTTCTATGGCTACACCTTC
d_gene: NA; abundance: many; v_gene: TRBV4-1; j_gene: TRBJ2-3; CDR3aa: CASSQEGWMDTQYF; CDR3nt: TGCGCCAGCAGCCAAGAAGGGTGGATGGATACGCAGTATTTT
d_gene: TRBD2; abundance: NA; v_gene: TRBV7-2; j_gene: TRBJ2-5; CDR3aa: CASAPAGFWETQYF; CDR3nt: TGTGCCAGCGCCCCAGCGGGGTTCTGGGAGACCCAGTACTTC
d_gene: NA; abundance: NA; v_gene: TRBV6-6; j_gene: TRBJ2-2; CDR3aa: CASSSRVPGELFF; CDR3nt: TGTGCCAGCAGTTCAAGGGTCCCCGGGGAGCTGTTTTTT
d_gene: TRBD2; abundance: NA; v_gene: TRBV30; j_gene: TRBJ2-3; CDR3aa: CAWSGLAGGDITDTQYF; CDR3nt: TGTGCCTGGAGTGGACTAGCGGGGGGCGATATCACAGATACGCAGTATTTT
d_gene: NA; abundance: NA; v_gene: TRBV27; j_gene: TRBJ2-5; CDR3aa: CASSPLSNGETQYF; CDR3nt: TGTGCCAGCAGTCCCCTTTCCAACGGGGAGACCCAGTACTTC
d_gene: NA; abundance: NA; v_gene: TRBV4-1; j_gene: TRBJ2-7; CDR3aa: CASSHESSSYEQYF; CDR3nt: TGCGCCAGCAGCCACGAATCCTCCTCCTACGAGCAGTACTTC
d_gene: NA; abundance: NA; v_gene: TRBV29-1; j_gene: TRBJ2-6; CDR3aa: CSAETAFSGANVLTF; CDR3nt: TGCAGCGCTGAAACGGCGTTCTCTGGGGCCAACGTCCTGACTTTC
d_gene: TRBD1; abundance: NA; v_gene: TRBV28; j_gene: TRBJ1-1; CDR3aa: CASSPPPSSISGGNTEAFF; CDR3nt: TGTGCCAGCAGTCCACCCCCCTCCTCGATTTCAGGGGGGAACACTGAAGCTTTCTTT
d_gene: NA; abundance: NA; v_gene: TRBV11-2; j_gene: TRBJ2-1; CDR3aa: CASSLAPSPSGYNEQFF; CDR3nt: TGTGCCAGCAGCTTAGCCCCCTCCCCTTCGGGTTACAATGAGCAGTTCTTC
d_gene: NA; abundance: NA; v_gene: TRBV2; j_gene: TRBJ2-7; CDR3aa: CASSGGTLRSYEQYF; CDR3nt: TGTGCCAGCAGTGGAGGGACCCTTAGGTCCTACGAGCAGTACTTC
d_gene: TRBD1; abundance: NA; v_gene: TRBV4-2; j_gene: TRBJ2-7; CDR3aa: CASSQREGADSYEQYF; CDR3nt: TGTGCCAGCAGCCAAAGAGAGGGGGCTGACTCCTACGAGCAGTACTTC
d_gene: TRBD1; abundance: once; v_gene: TRBV9; j_gene: TRBJ2-3; CDR3aa: CASSLTGGAYADTQYF; CDR3nt: TGTGCCAGCAGTCTCACAGGGGGCGCATACGCAGATACGCAGTATTTT
d_gene: NA; abundance: NA; v_gene: TRBV2; j_gene: TRBJ2-1; CDR3aa: CASTPTVYEQFF; CDR3nt: TGTGCCAGCACCCCCACGGTCTATGAGCAGTTCTTC
d_gene: TRBD2; abundance: few; v_gene: TRBV7-2; j_gene: TRBJ2-5; CDR3aa: CASSLTSGGYVTSRETQYF; CDR3nt: TGTGCCAGCAGCTTAACTAGCGGGGGGTACGTAACCTCTCGAGAGACCCAGTACTTC
d_gene: TRBD2; abundance: once; v_gene: TRBV6-5; j_gene: TRBJ2-7; CDR3aa: CASSSGGGPYEQYF; CDR3nt: TGTGCCAGCAGTTCCGGGGGGGGCCCCTACGAGCAGTACTTC
d_gene: NA; abundance: NA; v_gene: TRBV21-1; j_gene: TRBJ1-1; CDR3aa: CASSPARGTEAFF; CDR3nt: TGTGCCAGCAGCCCCGCGCGGGGCACTGAAGCTTTCTTT
d_gene: NA; abundance: NA; v_gene: TRBV5-4; j_gene: TRBJ2-2; CDR3aa: CASSWPGAGDGELFF; CDR3nt: TGTGCCAGCAGCTGGCCAGGGGCGGGGGACGGGGAGCTGTTTTTT
d_gene: NA; abundance: NA; v_gene: TRBV7-9; j_gene: TRBJ1-6; CDR3aa: CASSLEWDRWGDSPLHF; CDR3nt: TGTGCCAGCAGCTTAGAATGGGACCGATGGGGGGATTCACCCCTCCACTTT
d_gene: NA; abundance: NA; v_gene: TRBV7-3; j_gene: TRBJ2-7; CDR3aa: CASSDNPGADREQYF; CDR3nt: TGTGCCAGCAGCGATAACCCAGGGGCAGACAGGGAGCAGTACTTC
d_gene: NA; abundance: NA; v_gene: TRBV4-1; j_gene: TRBJ2-7; CDR3aa: CASSQDNSPYEQYF; CDR3nt: TGCGCCAGCAGCCAAGATAATAGCCCCTACGAGCAGTACTTC
d_gene: NA; abundance: NA; v_gene: TRBV6-1; j_gene: TRBJ1-6; CDR3aa: CASREAGSPLHF; CDR3nt: TGTGCCAGCAGGGAGGCCGGTTCACCCCTCCACTTT
d_gene: NA; abundance: few; v_gene: TRBV13; j_gene: TRBJ2-2; CDR3aa: CASSPGAGELFF; CDR3nt: TGTGCCAGCAGCCCAGGGGCCGGGGAGCTGTTTTTT
d_gene: NA; abundance: NA; v_gene: TRBV6-5; j_gene: TRBJ2-3; CDR3aa: CASRPWERTTDTQYF; CDR3nt: TGTGCCAGCAGGCCTTGGGAGCGGACCACAGATACGCAGTATTTT
d_gene: TRBD1; abundance: NA; v_gene: TRBV9; j_gene: TRBJ2-7; CDR3aa: CASSPRDRDFDEQYF; CDR3nt: TGTGCCAGCAGCCCCCGGGACAGGGACTTTGACGAGCAGTACTTC
d_gene: NA; abundance: NA; v_gene: TRBV6-6; j_gene: TRBJ2-2; CDR3aa: CASSLWGTGELFF; CDR3nt: TGTGCCAGCAGTTTGTGGGGCACCGGGGAGCTGTTTTTT
d_gene: TRBD1; abundance: NA; v_gene: TRBV7-9; j_gene: TRBJ2-7; CDR3aa: CASSLAQTGQRSYEQYF; CDR3nt: TGTGCCAGCAGCTTAGCACAGACAGGGCAAAGATCCTACGAGCAGTACTTC